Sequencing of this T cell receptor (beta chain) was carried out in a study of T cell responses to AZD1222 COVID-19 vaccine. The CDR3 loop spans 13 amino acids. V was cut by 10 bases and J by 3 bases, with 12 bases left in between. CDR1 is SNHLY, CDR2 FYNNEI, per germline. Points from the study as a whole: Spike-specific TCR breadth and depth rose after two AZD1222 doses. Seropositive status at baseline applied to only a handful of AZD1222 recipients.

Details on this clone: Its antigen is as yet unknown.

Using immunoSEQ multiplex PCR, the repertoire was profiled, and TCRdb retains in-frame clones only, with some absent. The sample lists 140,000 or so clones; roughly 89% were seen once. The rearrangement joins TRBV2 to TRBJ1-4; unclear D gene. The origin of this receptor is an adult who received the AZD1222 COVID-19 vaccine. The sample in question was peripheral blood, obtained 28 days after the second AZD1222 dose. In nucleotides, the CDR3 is TGTGCCACCCAACAGCGCCCTAATGAAAAACTGTTTTTT. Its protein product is CATQQRPNEKLFF.